The clone carrying this T cell receptor (beta chain) showed up just once. Germline CDR1 reads SGDLS; CDR2 reads YYNGEE. Trimming shortened V by 6 bases and J by 8 bases, and 11 bases separated the two germline ends. CDR3 length: 11 residues. Sequencing used immunoSEQ multiplex PCR; TCRdb keeps in-frame clones, though not all of them. The profile shows 75,000 to 95,000 clones, roughly 80% of them singletons. This sample was taken from a study of control samples from healthy donors and cancer patients. The gene calls are TRBV9 and TRBJ1-2; D uncertain. Source material: PBMCs. This clonotype was sampled from an older man with lung cancer. CDR3 amino acids: CASTRPGGYTF. CDR3 DNA: TGTGCCAGCACCCGGCCGGGAGGCTACACCTTC.